What follows are 14 T cell receptor beta chains derived from one specimen sequenced in a study of identical twins. TCRdb re-analysed the 5' RACE reads in MiXCR, keeping a single row per CDR3 protein. The sample has about 480,000 distinct CDR3 sequences, 12% to 15% seen once. This same sample was also taken into another study, of yellow fever vaccine responses in identical twins.

The source material was CD4+ T cells sorted from blood. The receptors stem from a woman between 18 and 29 years old in good health.

The J gene is TRBJ2-1, the V gene TRBV3-1; no reliable D call. There are 15 residues in the CDR3. The ends were cut back, 4 bases at V and 9 bases at J, with 19 bases in the middle. From germline, CDR1 is LGHDT and CDR2 YNNKEL (reference sequence). The CDR3 DNA is TGTGCCAGCAGCCGGAACGCCTTAGATTCGGTTGAGCAGTTCTTC. It encodes CASSRNALDSVEQFF.

The rearrangement uses TRBV28 and TRBJ2-1; possibly TRBD1 for D (6 bases). V shed 5 bases and J shed 5 bases, with 22 bases lying between them. Germline V gene sequence: CDR1 MDHEN, CDR2 SYDVKM. The CDR3 is made up of 17 amino acids. The CDR3 region is CASSRPVTGQRNNEQFF. The CDR3 DNA reads TGTGCCAGCAGTCGACCCGTGACAGGTCAAAGAAACAATGAGCAGTTCTTC.

This chain connects TRBV7-2 to TRBJ1-1; possibly TRBD1 for D (6 bases). CDR1 is SGHTA and CDR2 is FQGNSA in the germline V gene. V was clipped by 1 base and J by 4 bases, with 13 bases between them. The CDR3 is 15 amino acids. The CDR3 loop is CASSLVAGEVTEAFF. CDR3 nucleotides: TGTGCCAGCAGCTTAGTGGCAGGGGAGGTCACTGAAGCTTTCTTT. Looking up the rest from reference TRBV7-2 and TRBJ1-1 gives the full variable domain: GAGVSQSPSNKVTEKGKDVELRCDPISGHTALYWYRQSLGQGLEFLIYFQGNSAPDKSGLPSDRFSAERTGGSVSTLTIQRTQQEDSAVYLCASSLVAGEVTEAFFGQGTRLTVV.

This clonotype was detected a few times. The rearrangement uses TRBV7-9 and TRBJ2-3, with TRBD1 matching 10 bases. The J segment lost 1 base and the V segment lost 5 bases, leaving 6 bases of the junction unmatched. Germline V lookup: CDR1 SEHNR, CDR2 FQNEAQ (reference sequence). The CDR3 totals 16 residues. The DNA of the CDR3 is TGTGCCAGCAGCCCCCAGGGGACAGGGGGCACAGATACGCAGTATTTT. Translated, it gives CASSPQGTGGTDTQYF.

This clonotype has just a few counts. V usage is TRBV12-3 or TRBV12-4 and J usage is TRBJ2-3; D may be TRBD1 or TRBD2 (7 bases each). CDR3 length: 14 residues. V was shortened by 6 bases and J by 5 bases, with 15 bases between the two germline ends. The CDR3 sequence: CASREGGGGDTQYF. The DNA for the CDR3 is TGTGCCAGCAGGGAAGGGGGCGGGGGAGATACGCAGTATTTT.

The rearrangement uses TRBV20-1 and TRBJ2-5; a possible D gene is TRBD2 (6 bases). Germline CDR1 is DFQATT and CDR2 is SNEGSKA (reference sequence). The CDR3 has 13 amino acids. Trimming stripped 6 bases from V and 2 bases from J, with 13 bases between. The CDR3, as DNA: TGCAGTGCCACCGTTAGCGGTCAAGAGACCCAGTACTTC. This codes for CSATVSGQETQYF.

In this sample, this clonotype turned up a few times. The rearrangement links TRBV12-3 or TRBV12-4 to TRBJ2-7, with 10 bases aligning to TRBD2. J lost 7 bases, V lost 6 bases, and 12 bases had no gene match. CDR3 length equals 15 residues. The chain's CDR3 is CASRRSLAGTLEQYF. DNA of the CDR3: TGTGCCAGCAGACGATCACTAGCGGGGACTTTGGAGCAGTACTTC.

The V call is TRBV9, the J call TRBJ2-7; TRBD1 agrees at 9 bases. The CDR3 has 14 residues. V shed 4 bases and J 6 bases; nucleotides not matched to a gene: 8. Looked up from germline, CDR1 is SGDLS and CDR2 is YYNGEE. The CDR3 DNA follows: TGTGCCAGCAGCAGATACAGGGGGCAGGGCGAGCAGTACTTC. Residues: CASSRYRGQGEQYF.

This clonotype appeared a few times. The chain uses TRBV10-3 and TRBJ2-3; 15 positions match TRBD2. This CDR3 region has 17 residues. Germline CDR1 and CDR2: ENHRY and SYGVKD. The ends lost 8 bases at V and 5 bases at J; junction bases unmatched: 11. This chain's CDR3 is CAIGLPGLAGGVDTQYF. The CDR3 region has the DNA TGTGCCATCGGACTTCCGGGACTAGCGGGGGGCGTAGATACGCAGTATTTT.

This clonotype was observed a few times. The gene calls are TRBV5-1 and TRBJ1-1; no firm D call. This CDR3 contains 15 residues. Germline loops: CDR1 SGHRS, CDR2 YFSETQ. V gave up 3 bases and J gave up 0 bases, with 12 bases separating them. The CDR3 sequence is CASSSIGQVNTEAFF. In nucleotides, the CDR3 is TGCGCCAGCAGCTCAATAGGGCAGGTGAACACTGAAGCTTTCTTT.

This clonotype showed up just a few times. This sequence joins TRBV12-3 or TRBV12-4 and TRBJ2-3; no clear D. The CDR3 is made up of 13 amino acids. The V gene lost 4 bases and the J gene lost 5 bases, with 10 bases spanning the gap. CDR3 in amino acids: CASSYGVGDTQYF. The DNA of the CDR3 is TGTGCCAGCAGTTATGGGGTCGGAGATACGCAGTATTTT.

This clonotype appeared a few times. V gene TRBV18 combines with J gene TRBJ2-1; perhaps TRBD2 as D (6 bases). CDR1 and CDR2 from the germline V gene are KGHSH and LQKENI. Trimming shortened V by 10 bases and J by 1 base, and 14 bases separated the two germline ends. This CDR3 spans 14 amino acids. This CDR3 reads CATGESASYNEQFF. The CDR3 bases are TGTGCCACGGGGGAGAGCGCATCCTACAATGAGCAGTTCTTC.

The V and J genes are TRBV11-3 and TRBJ2-1; 7 bases are shared with TRBD1. CDR1 is SGHNT, CDR2 YENEEA, per germline. Losses at the gene ends were 5 bases for V and 6 bases for J; bases not matched to a gene: 4. CDR3 size: 13 residues. This chain's CDR3 is CASSPRQGNEQFF. CDR3 DNA: TGTGCCAGCAGCCCAAGACAGGGCAATGAGCAGTTCTTC.

A few counts support this clonotype. The chain combines TRBV2 with TRBJ2-7, with 9 bases identical to TRBD1. The V segment lost 6 bases and the J segment 1 base; nucleotides outside the gene matches: 7. The germline gives CDR1 SNHLY, CDR2 FYNNEI. The CDR3 spans 15 residues. The CDR3 nucleotides are TGTGCCAGCAGGACTGGACAGGGGAAGTCCTACGAGCAGTACTTC. Protein sequence: CASRTGQGKSYEQYF.